Listed here are 31 T cell receptor beta chains from one sample, sequenced in a study of T cell responses to AZD1222 COVID-19 vaccine. The table came from immunoSEQ multiplex PCR; TCRdb's copy has only in-frame clones and leaves some out. The sample has 120,000 or so clones, about four fifths seen once. Sequences were derived from peripheral blood, sampled on day 0 of AZD1222 vaccination. The receptors shown here come from an adult in good health.

Notes on this clone: The same CDR3 arises from other DNA sequences in this sample as well. The chain recombines TRBV5-1 with TRBJ2-5; D may correspond to TRBD1 or TRBD2 (5 bases each). Trimming stripped 1 base from V and 3 bases from J, with 7 bases between. The CDR3 loop spans 13 amino acids. The germline gives CDR1 SGHRS, CDR2 YFSETQ. The DNA for the CDR3 is TGCGCCAGCAGCTTGCAGGGAGAAGAGACCCAGTACTTC. Translation: CASSLQGEETQYF.

The CDR3 sequence: CASSLEVPGNTIYF. As DNA, the CDR3 is TGTGCCAGCAGTTTAGAGGTCCCTGGAAACACCATATATTTT. This chain uses TRBV28 with TRBJ1-3; no firm D call. The V end was cut by 2 bases, the J end by 2 bases, with 7 bases between. The length of the CDR3 is 14 residues. Germline V gene lookup returns CDR1 MDHEN and CDR2 SYDVKM. The variable domain in full, with the rest retrieved from reference TRBV28 and TRBJ1-3, is DVKVTQSSRYLVKRTGEKVFLECVQDMDHENMFWYRQDPGLGLRLIYFSYDVKMKEKGDIPEGYSVSREKKERFSLILESASTNQTSMYLCASSLEVPGNTIYFGEGSWLTVV.

The chain links TRBV4-3 to TRBJ2-1; D is perhaps TRBD1 (6 bases). Trimming pared 3 bases from V and 9 bases from J, leaving 18 bases between. CDR1 LGHNA and CDR2 YSLEER come from the germline V gene. CDR3 length: 15 amino acids. The CDR3 is CASSHLGGGGGEQFF. The CDR3 DNA reads as TGCGCCAGCAGCCATCTTGGTGGGGGCGGTGGTGAGCAGTTCTTC.

The chain links TRBV3-1 (or the pseudogene TRBV3-2) to TRBJ1-1; TRBD1 might be the D (6 bases). The CDR3 sequence is 13 residues long. Deletions cut 4 bases from V and 7 bases from J, with 13 bases between. Germline V CDR1 and CDR2: LGHDT, YNNKEL (reference sequence). This chain's CDR3 is CASSLTQGSEAFF. Here the CDR3 DNA reads TGTGCCAGCAGCCTAACACAGGGTAGTGAAGCTTTCTTT.

This rearrangement joins TRBV6-2 or TRBV6-3 to TRBJ2-4; 11 nucleotides match TRBD2. The CDR3 loop spans 20 amino acids. J was trimmed by 0 bases and V by 0 bases; bases with no gene match: 10. Germline CDR1 and CDR2: MNHEY and SVGEGT. The CDR3 reads CASSYSLSTSGKLAKNIQYF. CDR3 coding DNA: TGTGCCAGCAGTTACTCTTTATCGACTAGCGGGAAACTAGCCAAAAACATTCAGTACTTC.

The chain couples TRBV6-2 or TRBV6-3 to TRBJ2-3; perhaps TRBD2 as D (6 bases). V lost 0 bases to trimming and J lost 0 bases, with 13 bases between them. The CDR3 extends over 17 amino acids. Germline V gene lookup returns CDR1 MNHEY and CDR2 SVGEGT. In DNA, the CDR3 is TGTGCCAGCAGTTACTCGGACTACTTTGCTAGCACAGATACGCAGTATTTT. This translates into CASSYSDYFASTDTQYF.

The V call is TRBV7-2, the J call TRBJ2-7; tentative D call: TRBD2 (6 bases). The germline CDR1 and CDR2 sequences are SGHTA and FQGNSA. Trimming took off 2 bases at V and 3 bases at J, with 14 bases between the two ends. The CDR3 is made up of 15 amino acids. DNA for the CDR3: TGTGCCAGCAGCTTATACTACGAGGGAGGCTACGAGCAGTACTTC. This translates into CASSLYYEGGYEQYF.

The rearrangement links TRBV27 to TRBJ2-2, with TRBD1 matching 7 bases. The length of the CDR3 is 14 residues. The V gene's germline CDR1 is MNHEY and CDR2 SMNVEV (reference sequence). With 6 bases clipped from V and 0 bases from J, the junction kept 1 base outside the gene matches. The CDR3 coding sequence is TGTGCCAGCAGGGGACAGACGAACACCGGGGAGCTGTTTTTT. Amino acid sequence: CASRGQTNTGELFF.

The V and J genes are TRBV21-1 and TRBJ1-3; the DNA was not compared with TRBD1, the D call given in the table. TRBV21-1 is a pseudogene. This CDR3 comprises 15 residues. CDR3 in amino acids: CASSKPTRLRNTIYF. CDR3 in DNA: TGTGCCAGCAGCAAACCAACCAGATTAAGAAACACCATATATTTT.

The chain has TRBV6-1 and TRBJ2-3; 7 bases line up with TRBD2. J gave up 0 bases and V 5 bases, and 8 bases lay outside the gene matches. This CDR3 spans 16 amino acids. Germline CDR1 MNHNS, CDR2 SASEGT. CDR3 region: CASSQGRGTSTDTQYF. CDR3 bases: TGTGCCAGCAGTCAAGGGCGGGGGACCAGCACAGATACGCAGTATTTT.

The chain couples TRBV5-6 to TRBJ1-6; D not certain. CDR1 SGHDT and CDR2 YYEEEE come from the germline V gene. V was clipped by 2 bases and J by 3 bases, with 12 bases between them. The CDR3 has 16 residues. The CDR3 sequence is CASSLGGAGYNSPLHF. In DNA form, the CDR3 reads TGTGCCAGCAGCTTAGGAGGCGCCGGCTATAATTCACCCCTCCACTTT.

The chain is built from TRBV18 and TRBJ2-4, with D perhaps TRBD1 (5 bases). CDR3 length: 16 amino acids. V lost 0 bases and J 2 bases, leaving 11 bases between the germline ends. CDR1 is KGHSH and CDR2 is LQKENI in the germline V gene. CDR3 bases: TGTGCCAGCTCACCACCGGTGCAGGGTACCAAAAACATTCAGTACTTC. This translates into CASSPPVQGTKNIQYF. The whole variable domain, remainder taken from reference TRBV18 and TRBJ2-4, is NAGVMQNPRHLVRRRGQEARLRCSPMKGHSHVYWYRQLPEEGLKFMVYLQKENIIDESGMPKERFSAEFPKEGPSILRIQQVVRGDSAAYFCASSPPVQGTKNIQYFGAGTRLSVL.

The CDR3 DNA reads TGTGCCAGCAGTTCGTTGCTCAACAGGTTCAGGGAGTTAAGAGGCGAGCAGTACTTC. It yields the protein CASSSLLNRFRELRGEQYF. The gene calls are TRBV28 and TRBJ2-7; D tentatively reads TRBD1 or TRBD2 (5 bases each). Trimming stripped 4 bases from V and 6 bases from J, with 31 bases between. CDR1 is MDHEN and CDR2 is SYDVKM in the germline V gene. This CDR3 spans 19 amino acids.

The genes are TRBV18 and TRBJ2-6; maybe TRBD2 (7 bases). This CDR3 has 17 residues. V lost 6 bases and J lost 2, with 17 bases in between. Germline-derived CDR1 and CDR2 are KGHSH and LQKENI. DNA of the CDR3: TGTGCCAGCTCGCGACAGGCCGGGAGGACTGGGGCCAACGTCCTGACTTTC. The encoded protein is CASSRQAGRTGANVLTF.

This clone was observed a few times. The J gene is TRBJ2-7, the V gene TRBV11-2, with 11 bases aligning to TRBD2. CDR1 is SGHAT, CDR2 FQNNGV, per germline. CDR3 length equals 17 residues. The V segment lost 6 bases and the J segment 2 bases; nucleotides outside the gene matches: 12. The CDR3 DNA reads TGTGCCAGCAGGCGAGGCACTAGCGGGAGTGGAACCTACGAGCAGTACTTC. Translated: CASRRGTSGSGTYEQYF.

The V call is TRBV7-2, the J call TRBJ2-1, with D unclear. CDR3 size: 15 residues. Between the trimmed V and J ends, which lost 1 base and 5 bases, there was a span of 12 bases. Germline CDR1 SGHTA, CDR2 FQGNSA. CDR3: CASSLGVGYNNEQFF. As DNA, the CDR3 is TGTGCCAGCAGCTTAGGGGTCGGGTATAACAATGAGCAGTTCTTC.

J is TRBJ1-5 and V is TRBV16; 8 bases are shared with TRBD1. In germline, CDR1 is KGHSY, CDR2 FQNENV. The CDR3 runs to 13 residues. V gave up 4 bases and J gave up 4 bases; unmatched junction bases: 0. CDR3 DNA: TGTGCCAGCAGCCGACAGGGGAATCAGCCCCAGCATTTT. Translating it yields CASSRQGNQPQHF.

This clone was detected only once. V gene TRBV5-6 combines with J gene TRBJ2-1; TRBD2 agrees at 9 bases. The CDR3 extends over 11 amino acids. Germline V gives CDR1 SGHDT, CDR2 YYEEEE. V shed 4 bases and J 10 bases; nucleotides not matched to a gene: 0. The CDR3 protein is CASSGTSEQFF. Here the CDR3 DNA reads TGTGCCAGCAGCGGGACTAGCGAGCAGTTCTTC.

J is TRBJ2-1 and V is TRBV18; 15 bases are a match to TRBD2. Germline-derived CDR1 and CDR2 are KGHSH and LQKENI. V shed 6 bases and J 10 bases; nucleotides not matched to a gene: 7. CDR3 size: 15 residues. The CDR3 DNA reads as TGTGCCAGCTCTCGGACTAGCGGGAGGGCTGGCGAGCAGTTCTTC. Protein product: CASSRTSGRAGEQFF.

The rearrangement uses TRBV19 and TRBJ2-7; TRBD1 agrees at 7 bases. Per germline, CDR1 LNHDA and CDR2 SQIVND (reference sequence). This CDR3 contains 13 residues. Trimming removed 5 bases from V and 6 bases from J; junction bases left unmatched: 7. The CDR3 DNA is TGTGCCAGTAGTGTACATCCAGGGGGCGAGCAGTACTTC. It encodes CASSVHPGGEQYF.

The CDR3 sequence: CATSREVTLSNQPQHF. The CDR3 DNA reads as TGTGCCACCAGCAGAGAGGTGACACTAAGCAATCAGCCCCAGCATTTT. The J gene is TRBJ1-5, the V gene TRBV15; D is unclear. Trimming shortened V by 0 bases and J by 1 base, and 10 bases separated the two germline ends. The length of the CDR3 is 16 residues. Per the germline V gene, CDR1 is LNHNV and CDR2 is YYDKDF (reference sequence).

The gene calls are TRBV7-9 and TRBJ2-5; 7 bases align to TRBD2. The CDR3 extends over 15 amino acids. Losses at the gene ends were 0 bases for V and 5 bases for J; bases not matched to a gene: 6. Germline CDR1 reads SEHNR; CDR2 reads FQNEAQ (reference sequence). CDR3 in DNA: TGTGCCAGCAGCTTAGCAGGACTAGGTTCCGAGACCCAGTACTTC. This sequence encodes CASSLAGLGSETQYF.

The chain links TRBV5-1 to TRBJ1-1; maybe TRBD1 (6 bases). Germline V gene lookup returns CDR1 SGHRS and CDR2 YFSETQ. The CDR3 runs 13 residues. With 4 bases removed from V and 1 base from J, the gap between germline ends came to 8 bases. CDR3: CASSQDRNTEAFF. CDR3 coding DNA: TGCGCCAGCAGCCAGGACAGGAACACTGAAGCTTTCTTT.

This chain uses TRBV28 with TRBJ2-1; 11 bases agree with TRBD2. The CDR3 spans 16 residues. Germline V CDR1 and CDR2: MDHEN, SYDVKM. Germline trimming cut 4 bases from V and 4 bases from J; bases unmatched to any gene: 6. The CDR3 loop is CASSSATSGGYNEQFF. The CDR3 DNA reads TGTGCCAGCAGTTCTGCCACTAGCGGGGGTTACAATGAGCAGTTCTTC.

The chain couples TRBV27 to TRBJ1-3, with unresolved D. Germline V CDR1 and CDR2: MNHEY, SMNVEV (reference sequence). The CDR3 consists of 13 residues. The germline V and J ends were trimmed by 5 bases and 0 bases, with 5 bases remaining between them. CDR3 coding DNA: TGTGCCAGCAGTCCGAACTCTGGAAACACCATATATTTT. Translated, it gives CASSPNSGNTIYF.

Written as DNA, the CDR3 is TGTGCCATCAGTGAGGTTACGGGGTGGCAGTTCTTC. Its translation is CAISEVTGWQFF. The J gene is TRBJ2-1, the V gene TRBV10-3; a possible D gene is TRBD2 (5 bases). The germline gives CDR1 ENHRY, CDR2 SYGVKD. The CDR3 length is 12 residues. Trimming took 2 bases from V and 12 from J, leaving 11 bases between them.

The V gene is TRBV2, the J gene TRBJ2-1; possibly TRBD1 for D (5 bases). The V end was cut by 3 bases, the J end by 9 bases, with 21 bases between. CDR1 is SNHLY, CDR2 FYNNEI, per germline. CDR3 size: 16 residues. As DNA, the CDR3 is TGTGCCAGCAGTGAGATTAGCCAGGGTGGTAGTGTTGAGCAGTTCTTC. Residues: CASSEISQGGSVEQFF.

V gene TRBV4-1 combines with J gene TRBJ2-3; possibly TRBD1 for D (5 bases). The CDR3 has 16 amino acids. Per the germline V gene, CDR1 is MGHRA and CDR2 is YSYEKL. V dropped 1 base and J dropped 0 bases, with 11 bases sitting between them. The CDR3 protein is CASSQAQGSSTDTQYF. DNA for the CDR3: TGCGCCAGCAGCCAAGCGCAGGGATCGAGCACAGATACGCAGTATTTT.

This clone was seen a handful of times. The V call is TRBV30, the J call TRBJ2-5, with TRBD2 identical over 7 bases. CDR3 length: 15 amino acids. Germline trimming cut 5 bases from V and 7 bases from J; bases unmatched to any gene: 16. Germline loops: CDR1 GTSNPN, CDR2 SVGIG (reference sequence). In DNA form, the CDR3 reads TGTGCCTGGGGGAGGGAGGGCCGCGTGTCTGGGACCCAGTACTTC. This gives the protein CAWGREGRVSGTQYF.

The CDR3 loop is CASNPSLGSNQPQHF. The CDR3, as DNA: TGTGCCAGCAATCCGTCCTTGGGGAGCAATCAGCCCCAGCATTTT. V gene TRBV28 combines with J gene TRBJ1-5; no clear D gene. Germline CDR1 is MDHEN and CDR2 is SYDVKM. V was trimmed by 7 bases and J by 1 base, leaving 14 bases between them. The CDR3 has 15 amino acids.

This chain connects TRBV6-2 or TRBV6-3 to TRBJ2-5, with 7 bases identical to TRBD2. Germline values: CDR1 MNHEY, CDR2 SVGEGT. The CDR3 is 14 residues long. V was clipped by 5 bases and J by 2 bases; unmatched bases: 5. This CDR3 is CASSTGLPQETQYF. CDR3 DNA sequence: TGTGCCAGCAGTACGGGACTACCTCAAGAGACCCAGTACTTC.